This TCR beta chain was sequenced for a study of blood T cell repertoires in COVID-19. Study in general: Samples of COVID-19 (acute and convalescent) were obtained from the United States, Italy and Spain. Sources were T cells, B-cell-depleted T cells, or PBMCs; the material itself was cDNA or gDNA.

Authors' processing steps: Amplification with reference gene primers provided the estimates of nucleated cell counts. Using immunoSEQ multiplex PCR, the repertoire was profiled, and TCRdb retains in-frame clones only, with some absent. Clone size and the V and J calls come from that table; the DNA yielded D and trimming. The sample holds approximately 90,000 clones, 80% to 90% seen once. Germline V lookup: CDR1 SGDLS, CDR2 YYNGEE. V shed 4 bases and J shed 4 bases, with 17 bases lying between them. The CDR3 consists of 15 residues. This TCR was sampled from a man in his 60s with acute or convalescent COVID-19. The chain recombines TRBV9 with TRBJ1-1, with D perhaps TRBD1 (5 bases). The sequencing sample was made of peripheral blood. Here the CDR3 DNA reads TGTGCCAGCAGCCCGGACCCCCGGGGGATCACTGAAGCTTTCTTT. This encodes CASSPDPRGITEAFF.